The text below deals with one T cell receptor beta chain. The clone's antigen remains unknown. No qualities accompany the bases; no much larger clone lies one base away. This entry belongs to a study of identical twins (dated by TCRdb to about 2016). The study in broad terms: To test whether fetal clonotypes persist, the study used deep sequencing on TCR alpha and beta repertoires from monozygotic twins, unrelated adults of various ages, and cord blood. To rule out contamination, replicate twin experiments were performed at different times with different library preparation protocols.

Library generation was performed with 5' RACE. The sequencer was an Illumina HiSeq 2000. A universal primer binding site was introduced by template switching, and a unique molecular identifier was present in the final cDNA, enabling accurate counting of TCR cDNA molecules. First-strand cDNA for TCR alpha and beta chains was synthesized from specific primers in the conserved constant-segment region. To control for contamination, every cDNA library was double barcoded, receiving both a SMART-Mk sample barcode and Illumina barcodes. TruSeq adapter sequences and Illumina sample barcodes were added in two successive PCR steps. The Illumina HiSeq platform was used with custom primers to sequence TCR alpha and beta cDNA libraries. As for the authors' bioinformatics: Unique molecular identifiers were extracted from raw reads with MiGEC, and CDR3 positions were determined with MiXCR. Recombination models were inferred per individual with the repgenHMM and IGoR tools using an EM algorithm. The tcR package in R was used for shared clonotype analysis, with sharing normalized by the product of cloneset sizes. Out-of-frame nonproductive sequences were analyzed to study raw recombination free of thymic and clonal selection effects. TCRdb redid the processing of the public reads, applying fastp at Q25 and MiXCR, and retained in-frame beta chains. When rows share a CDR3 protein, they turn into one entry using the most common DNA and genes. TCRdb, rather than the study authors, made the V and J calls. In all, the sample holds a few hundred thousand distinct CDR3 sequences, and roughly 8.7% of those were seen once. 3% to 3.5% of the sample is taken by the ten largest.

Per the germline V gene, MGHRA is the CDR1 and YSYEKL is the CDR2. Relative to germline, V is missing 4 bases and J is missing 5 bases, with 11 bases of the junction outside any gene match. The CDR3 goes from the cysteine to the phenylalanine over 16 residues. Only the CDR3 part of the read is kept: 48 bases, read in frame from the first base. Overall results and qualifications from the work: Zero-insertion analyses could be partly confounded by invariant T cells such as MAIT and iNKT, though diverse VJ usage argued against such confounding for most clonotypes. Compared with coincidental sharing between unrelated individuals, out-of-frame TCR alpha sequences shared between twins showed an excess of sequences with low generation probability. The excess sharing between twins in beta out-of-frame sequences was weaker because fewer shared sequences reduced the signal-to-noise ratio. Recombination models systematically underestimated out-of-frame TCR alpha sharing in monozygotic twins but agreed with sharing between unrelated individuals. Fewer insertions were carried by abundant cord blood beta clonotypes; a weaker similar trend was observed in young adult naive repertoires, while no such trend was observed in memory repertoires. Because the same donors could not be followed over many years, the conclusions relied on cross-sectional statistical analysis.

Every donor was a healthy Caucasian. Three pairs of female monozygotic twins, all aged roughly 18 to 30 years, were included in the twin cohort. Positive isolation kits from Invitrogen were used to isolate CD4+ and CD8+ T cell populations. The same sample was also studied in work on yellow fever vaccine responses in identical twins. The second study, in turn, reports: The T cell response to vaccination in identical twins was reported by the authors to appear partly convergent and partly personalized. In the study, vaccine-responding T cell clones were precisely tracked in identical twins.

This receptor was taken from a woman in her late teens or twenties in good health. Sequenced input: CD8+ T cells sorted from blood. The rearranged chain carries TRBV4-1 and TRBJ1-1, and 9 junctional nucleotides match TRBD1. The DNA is TGCGCCAGCAGCCTAAGGGACAGGGAAGGGCCGACTGAAGCTTTCTTT. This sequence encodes CASSLRDREGPTEAFF.